These 6 T cell receptor beta chains were sequenced from one sample in a study of blood T cells in healthy people across ages. PCR was performed a second time for about 6 to 11 cycles using a sample-barcoded 5' primer and a J-beta primer mix. TCRdb redid the calling of the 5' RACE reads with MiXCR, one entry per CDR3 protein. Of around 1,900,000 distinct CDR3 sequences listed, 30% to 40% were seen once; the top ten hold around 23%. Sequencing was performed on blood. These receptors were taken from a human donor in good health.

This clonotype was seen more than once but under ten times. The chain carries TRBV18 and TRBJ2-5; weak D call: TRBD1 (5 bases). V gave up 0 bases and J gave up 5 bases, with 13 bases separating them. The CDR3 contains 15 residues. The germline V gene has CDR1 KGHSH and CDR2 LQKENI. DNA of the CDR3: TGTGCCAGCTCACCACCTGGCAGGGTGGGGGAGACCCAGTACTTC. It codes for CASSPPGRVGETQYF.

The gene calls are TRBV7-2 and TRBJ2-1, with 9 nucleotides matching TRBD1. This CDR3 contains 15 residues. CDR1 and CDR2 from the germline V gene are SGHTA and FQGNSA. V dropped 3 bases and J dropped 8; count of bases not matched to a gene: 8. The CDR3 loop is CASSFSTGGWDEQFF. The CDR3 bases are TGTGCCAGCAGCTTTTCCACAGGGGGCTGGGATGAGCAGTTCTTC.

As regards this clonotype: A junction end diverges from the germline sequence, so it may reflect a read error. This sequence joins TRBV6-1 and TRBJ2-7; TRBD1 agrees at 10 bases. Germline lookup yields CDR1 MNHNS and CDR2 SASEGT. The CDR3 length is 16 residues. The CDR3 sequence is CASSENAPGQGYERYF. CDR3 sequence (DNA): TGTGCCAGCAGTGAAAATGCCCCGGGACAGGGGTACGAGCGGTACTTC.

This clonotype was seen more than once but under ten times. The genes are TRBV4-2 and TRBJ2-1; perhaps TRBD2 as D (6 bases). V was clipped by 1 base and J by 5 bases, with 12 bases between them. The germline V gene encodes CDR1 LGHNA and CDR2 YNFKEQ. This CDR3 is built from 15 residues. CDR3 region: CASSQAEGLNNEQFF. In nucleotides, the CDR3 is TGTGCCAGCAGCCAAGCGGAGGGGCTCAACAATGAGCAGTTCTTC.

J is TRBJ2-7 and V is TRBV15; D unresolved. Germline values: CDR1 LNHNV, CDR2 YYDKDF (reference sequence). Between the trimmed V and J ends, which lost 1 base and 0 bases, there was a span of 7 bases. The CDR3 loop spans 14 amino acids. CDR3 nucleotide sequence: TGTGCCACCAGCAGAGTGGCTAGCTCCTACGAGCAGTACTTC. Its protein product is CATSRVASSYEQYF.

The CDR3 DNA reads TGTGCCAGCAGCATCAGGGGGGCTATGGCTAACTATGGCTACACCTTC. It translates to CASSIRGAMANYGYTF. The rearrangement links TRBV5-5 to TRBJ1-2, with 7 bases that match TRBD1. After removal of 4 bases from V and 0 bases from J, the junction contained 9 bases not matched to a gene. Germline V gene lookup returns CDR1 SGHKS and CDR2 YYEKEE (reference sequence). CDR3 size: 16 residues.